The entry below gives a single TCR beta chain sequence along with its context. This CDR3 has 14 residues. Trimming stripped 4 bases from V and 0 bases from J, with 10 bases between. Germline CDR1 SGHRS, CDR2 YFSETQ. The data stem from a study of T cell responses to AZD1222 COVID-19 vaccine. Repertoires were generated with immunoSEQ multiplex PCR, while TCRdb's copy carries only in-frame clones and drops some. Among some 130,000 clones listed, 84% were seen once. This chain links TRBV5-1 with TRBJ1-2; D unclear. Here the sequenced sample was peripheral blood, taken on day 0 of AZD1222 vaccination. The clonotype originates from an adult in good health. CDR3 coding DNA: TGCGCCAGCAGCCCGGACGGATCTAACTATGGCTACACCTTC. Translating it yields CASSPDGSNYGYTF.